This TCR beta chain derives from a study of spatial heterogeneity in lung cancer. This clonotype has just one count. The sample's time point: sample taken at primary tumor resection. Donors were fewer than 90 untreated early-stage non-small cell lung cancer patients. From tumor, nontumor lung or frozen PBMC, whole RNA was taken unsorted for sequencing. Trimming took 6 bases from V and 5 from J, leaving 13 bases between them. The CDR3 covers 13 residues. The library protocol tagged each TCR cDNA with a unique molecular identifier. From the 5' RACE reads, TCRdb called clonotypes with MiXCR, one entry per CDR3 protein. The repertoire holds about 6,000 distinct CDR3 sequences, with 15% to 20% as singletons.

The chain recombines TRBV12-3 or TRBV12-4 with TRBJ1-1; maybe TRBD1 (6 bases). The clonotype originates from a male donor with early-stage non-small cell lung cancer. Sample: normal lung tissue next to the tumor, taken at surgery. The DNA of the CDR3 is TGTGCCAGCAGCACGGGACAAATTACTGAAGCTTTCTTT. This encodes CASSTGQITEAFF.